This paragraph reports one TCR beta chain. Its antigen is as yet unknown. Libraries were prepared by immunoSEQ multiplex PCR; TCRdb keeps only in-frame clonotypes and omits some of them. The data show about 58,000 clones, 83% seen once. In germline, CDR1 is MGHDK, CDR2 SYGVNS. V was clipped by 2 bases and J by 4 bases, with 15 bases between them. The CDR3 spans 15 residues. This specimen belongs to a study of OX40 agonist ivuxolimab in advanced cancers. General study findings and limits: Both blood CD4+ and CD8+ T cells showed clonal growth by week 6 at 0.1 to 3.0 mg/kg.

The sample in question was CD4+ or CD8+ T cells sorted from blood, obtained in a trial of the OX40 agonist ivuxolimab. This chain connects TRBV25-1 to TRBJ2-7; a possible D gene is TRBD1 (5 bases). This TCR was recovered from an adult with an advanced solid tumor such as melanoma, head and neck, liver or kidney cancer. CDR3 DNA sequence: TGTGCCAGCAGTGAAGCCCAGGGCTGGGTTTACGAGCAGTACTTC. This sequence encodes CASSEAQGWVYEQYF.